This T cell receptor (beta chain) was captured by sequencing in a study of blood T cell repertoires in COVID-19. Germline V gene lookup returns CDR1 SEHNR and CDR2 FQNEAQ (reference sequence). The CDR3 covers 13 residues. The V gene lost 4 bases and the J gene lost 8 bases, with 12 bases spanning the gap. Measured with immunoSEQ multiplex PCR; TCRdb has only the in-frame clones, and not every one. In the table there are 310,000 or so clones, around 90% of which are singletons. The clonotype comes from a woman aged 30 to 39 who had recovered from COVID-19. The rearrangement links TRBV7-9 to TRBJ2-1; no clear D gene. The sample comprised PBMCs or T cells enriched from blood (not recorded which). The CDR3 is CASSSSVVHEQFF. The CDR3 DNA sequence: TGTGCCAGCAGCTCCTCGGTGGTACATGAGCAGTTCTTC.